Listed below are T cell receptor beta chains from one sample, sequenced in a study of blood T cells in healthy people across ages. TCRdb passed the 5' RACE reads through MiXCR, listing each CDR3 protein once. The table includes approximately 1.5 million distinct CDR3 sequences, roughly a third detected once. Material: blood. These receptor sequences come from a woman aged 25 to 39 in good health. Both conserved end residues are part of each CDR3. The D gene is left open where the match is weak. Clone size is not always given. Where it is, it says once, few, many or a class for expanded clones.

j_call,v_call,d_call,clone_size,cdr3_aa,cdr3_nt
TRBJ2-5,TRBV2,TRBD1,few,CASSERTGRVTETQYF,TGTGCCAGCAGTGAACGGACAGGGCGTGTTACAGAGACCCAGTACTTC
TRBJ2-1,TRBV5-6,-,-,CASSLSRIDEQFF,TGTGCCAGCAGCTTGTCCAGGATCGATGAGCAGTTCTTC
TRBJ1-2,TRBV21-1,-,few,CASSKSIGQGSPYYGYTF,TGTGCCAGCAGCAAATCTATTGGACAGGGGTCTCCATATTATGGCTACACCTTC
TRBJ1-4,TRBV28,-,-,CASSLHYSSNEKLFF,TGTGCCAGCAGTTTACACTATTCAAGTAATGAAAAACTGTTTTTT
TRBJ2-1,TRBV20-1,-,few,CSARAPSGTYNEQFF,TGCAGTGCTAGAGCCCCCTCGGGGACCTACAATGAGCAGTTCTTC
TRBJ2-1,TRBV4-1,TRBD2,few,CASRSAGGDNEQFF,TGCGCCAGCAGATCAGCGGGAGGGGACAATGAGCAGTTCTTC
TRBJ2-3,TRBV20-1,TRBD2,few,CSALGLAEFTDTQYF,TGCAGTGCTCTCGGACTAGCGGAATTCACAGATACGCAGTATTTT
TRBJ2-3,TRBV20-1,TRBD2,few,CSASPLLAGGTDTQYF,TGCAGTGCTAGCCCTCTACTAGCGGGGGGCACAGATACGCAGTATTTT
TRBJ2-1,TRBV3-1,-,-,CVSSQYFPGAGPNEQFF,TGTGTCAGCAGCCAATATTTCCCGGGAGCCGGACCCAATGAGCAGTTCTTC
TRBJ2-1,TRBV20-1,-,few,CSARDPRTRNNEQFF,TGCAGTGCTAGAGATCCTAGGACAAGGAACAATGAGCAGTTCTTC
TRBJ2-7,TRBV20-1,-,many,CSASPRYEQYF,TGCAGTGCTTCCCCGAGGTACGAGCAGTACTTC
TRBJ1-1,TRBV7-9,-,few,CASSGQLRKPEAFF,TGTGCCAGCAGCGGACAGCTAAGAAAGCCTGAAGCTTTCTTT
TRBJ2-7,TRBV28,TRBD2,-,CASSEHSGRYEQYF,TGTGCCAGCAGTGAACATAGCGGGAGATACGAGCAGTACTTC
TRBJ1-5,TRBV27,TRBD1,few,CASSISGGGNQPQHF,TGTGCCAGCAGTATCTCAGGGGGGGGCAATCAGCCCCAGCATTTT
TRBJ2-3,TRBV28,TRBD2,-,CASRGKRGSSTDTQYF,TGTGCCAGCAGGGGGAAGCGGGGATCTAGCACAGATACGCAGTATTTT
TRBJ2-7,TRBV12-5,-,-,CASGLPRLDKVHF,TGTGCTAGTGGTTTGCCCCGACTGGACAAAGTGCACTTC
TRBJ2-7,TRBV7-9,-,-,CASSPMLGEEQYF,TGTGCCAGCAGCCCGATGCTGGGAGAAGAGCAGTACTTC
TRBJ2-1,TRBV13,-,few,CASSPQVNEQFF,TGTGCCAGCAGCCCCCAGGTAAATGAGCAGTTCTTC
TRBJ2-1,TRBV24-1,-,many,CATSGPGQLYNEQFF,TGTGCCACCAGTGGACCCGGACAACTCTACAATGAGCAGTTCTTC
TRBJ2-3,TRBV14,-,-,CASSPLGRTDTQYF,TGTGCCAGCAGCCCACTAGGACGCACAGATACGCAGTATTTT
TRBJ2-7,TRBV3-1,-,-,CASSQVRPSEQYF,TGTGCCAGCAGCCAAGTGCGGCCTAGCGAGCAGTACTTC
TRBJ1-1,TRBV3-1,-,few,CASSPGRRGAFF,TGTGCCAGCAGCCCGGGTAGGAGGGGGGCTTTCTTT
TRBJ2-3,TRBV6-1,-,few,CASSENGQGTDTQYF,TGTGCCAGCAGTGAAAATGGGCAGGGAACAGATACGCAGTATTTT
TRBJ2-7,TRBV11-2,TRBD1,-,CASSSVPGTGFSEQYF,TGTGCCAGCAGCTCCGTCCCCGGGACAGGCTTCTCCGAGCAGTACTTC
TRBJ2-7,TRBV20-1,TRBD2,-,CSAEAPGASGVYEQYF,TGCAGTGCCGAAGCCCCCGGGGCTAGCGGAGTCTACGAGCAGTACTTC
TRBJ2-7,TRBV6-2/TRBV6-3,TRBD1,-,CASNPRGQATYEQYF,TGTGCCAGCAACCCCCGGGGACAGGCTACCTACGAGCAGTACTTC
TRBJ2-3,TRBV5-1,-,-,CASSLQTGAGDTQYF,TGCGCCAGCAGCTTGCAGACAGGCGCGGGAGATACGCAGTATTTT
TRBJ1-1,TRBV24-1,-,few,CATSDLWVQVEAFF,TGTGCCACCAGTGATTTGTGGGTTCAGGTTGAAGCTTTCTTT
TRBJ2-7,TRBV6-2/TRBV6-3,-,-,CASSSYVFEQYF,TGTGCCAGCAGTTCATATGTATTCGAGCAGTACTTC
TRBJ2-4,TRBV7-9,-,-,CASSFPPWAGGGNIQYF,TGTGCCAGCAGCTTTCCCCCTTGGGCAGGGGGGGGGAACATTCAGTACTTC
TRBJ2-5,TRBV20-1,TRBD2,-,CSAPLAGIQETQYF,TGCAGTGCCCCACTAGCGGGGATCCAAGAGACCCAGTACTTC